These 32 T cell receptor beta chains were all obtained from the same sample, sequenced in a study of T cell repertoires in cytomegalovirus infection (dated 2019 in TCRdb). The reads were generated on an Illumina HiSeq 1500. TCRdb handled the public reads itself, with Q25 trimming in fastp and clone calling in MiXCR, and kept productive beta chains. Identical CDR3 protein sequences are pooled into one entry, listed with their most common genes and DNA. Counted in this sample were over 250,000 distinct CDR3 sequences; roughly 24% of them appeared once. The biggest ten clones account for about 14% of the sample. The sample consisted of PBMCs. Receptors were obtained from a human donor in good health (CMV status not recorded). Some clones in this sample may be carry-over from other donors' samples.

This clonotype was recorded at least ten times. The chain combines TRBV11-2 with TRBJ2-1; D ambiguous. Per the germline V gene, CDR1 is SGHAT and CDR2 is FQNNGV. The CDR3 covers 16 residues. Trimming left V 1 base short and J 0 bases short, with 10 bases between. CDR3 in amino acids: CASSLGRQSSYNEQFF. CDR3 bases: TGTGCCAGCAGCTTAGGTCGTCAAAGCTCCTACAATGAGCAGTTCTTC.

The chain carries TRBV6-8 and TRBJ2-1; 7 positions agree with TRBD1. This CDR3 has 17 residues. Per germline, CDR1 MNHGY and CDR2 SAAAGT. V lost 4 bases, J lost 2 bases, and 11 bases stayed unmatched. For the CDR3, the DNA is TGTGCCAGCAGTTCCTCCTCGGGGACAGTTACCTACAATGAGCAGTTCTTC. This translates into CASSSSSGTVTYNEQFF.

The chain has TRBV29-1 and TRBJ1-1, with D possibly matching TRBD1 (6 bases). Per germline, CDR1 SQVTM and CDR2 ANQGSEA. Trimming cost V 5 bases and J 1 base, with 26 bases left between them. The CDR3 is 18 residues long. The CDR3 bases are TGCAGCGTTACAATACGTACAGGGCGAATAAAATCGAACACTGAAGCTTTCTTT. Protein sequence: CSVTIRTGRIKSNTEAFF.

This clonotype came up many times. The chain recombines TRBV7-2 with TRBJ2-3; a possible D gene is TRBD2 (5 bases). V dropped 1 base and J dropped 0 bases, with 26 bases sitting between them. Germline values: CDR1 SGHTA, CDR2 FQGNSA. The CDR3 is 21 residues long. The CDR3 DNA reads as TGTGCCAGCAGCTTAGGTGTCGCGCCGGGCCCAGCGGCGCTTAGCACAGATACGCAGTATTTT. It yields the protein CASSLGVAPGPAALSTDTQYF.

The chain has TRBV4-2 and TRBJ2-6; a possible D gene is TRBD1 (6 bases). Trimming removed 0 bases from V and 0 bases from J, with 9 bases in between. The CDR3 is 17 residues long. Germline CDR1 is LGHNA and CDR2 is YNFKEQ. CDR3 coding DNA: TGTGCCAGCAGCCAAGACCGGACAGCCTCTGGGGCCAACGTCCTGACTTTC. It codes for CASSQDRTASGANVLTF.

The rearrangement joins TRBV28 to TRBJ2-4, with 10 bases matching TRBD2. The CDR3 length is 18 residues. The V segment lost 6 bases and the J segment 2 bases; nucleotides outside the gene matches: 13. Germline V CDR1 and CDR2: MDHEN, SYDVKM. The CDR3 region is CASSFSSGRPSSKNIQYF. The DNA of the CDR3 is TGTGCCAGCAGCTTCAGTAGCGGGAGGCCGTCATCCAAAAACATTCAGTACTTC.

The CDR3 nucleotides are TGTGCCAGCAAGGGTTCGGCAGAAGCTTTCTTT. It encodes CASKGSAEAFF. V gene TRBV28 combines with J gene TRBJ1-1; the D is unclear. CDR1 and CDR2 (germline): MDHEN, SYDVKM. CDR3 length equals 11 residues. Deletions cut 7 bases from V and 8 bases from J, with 11 bases between.

V gene TRBV18 combines with J gene TRBJ2-5, with D tentatively TRBD1 or TRBD2 (5 bases each). CDR3 length: 15 residues. Germline V CDR1 and CDR2: KGHSH, LQKENI. V lost 0 bases to trimming and J lost 7 bases, with 15 bases between them. CDR3 region: CASSPPGTVVGTQYF. CDR3 nucleotides: TGTGCCAGCTCACCACCCGGGACGGTCGTCGGGACCCAGTACTTC.

This clonotype was recorded a few times. The gene calls are TRBV6-5 and TRBJ2-3; D may be TRBD2 (6 bases). The CDR3 totals 15 residues. Per germline, CDR1 MNHEY and CDR2 SVGAGI. With 2 bases removed from V and 3 bases from J, the gap between germline ends came to 12 bases. CDR3 amino acids: CASSYGGVVTDTQYF. CDR3 sequence (DNA): TGTGCCAGCAGTTACGGAGGGGTGGTAACAGATACGCAGTATTTT.

This clonotype was seen ten or more times. The chain carries TRBV7-9 and TRBJ2-7; 9 nucleotides line up with TRBD2. Trimming at V came to 3 bases and at J to 3 bases, leaving 3 bases not matched to a gene. The CDR3 has 14 amino acids. Germline values: CDR1 SEHNR, CDR2 FQNEAQ (reference sequence). This chain's CDR3 is CASSLTSGSYEQYF. The CDR3 coding sequence is TGTGCCAGCAGCTTGACTAGCGGAAGCTACGAGCAGTACTTC.

This clonotype was observed a few times. V is TRBV6-5 and J is TRBJ2-1; 14 bases are a match to TRBD2. The CDR3 runs 15 residues. V shed 5 bases, J shed 10 bases, and the junction held 7 bases outside the gene matches. Germline assignment: CDR1 MNHEY and CDR2 SVGAGI. The CDR3 DNA is TGTGCCAGCAGTCTCCAGACTAGCGGGGGGGGAGAGCAGTTCTTC. This sequence encodes CASSLQTSGGGEQFF.

With respect to this clonotype: This may stem from a read error, because a much larger clone lies one nucleotide away. V usage is TRBV6-6 and J usage is TRBJ2-7, with D uncertain. The CDR3 loop spans 12 amino acids. CDR1 MNHNY and CDR2 SVGAGI come from the germline V gene (reference sequence). The V and J ends lost 10 bases and 0 bases respectively, with 10 bases between them. The DNA for the CDR3 is TGTGCCAACAAACACAGCTCCTACGAGCAGTACTTC. Its translation is CANKHSSYEQYF.

This clonotype has ten or more counts. The V call is TRBV7-2, the J call TRBJ1-5, with D tentatively TRBD1 (6 bases). Trimming removed 2 bases at V and 16 bases at J, with 18 bases between. This CDR3 spans 13 amino acids. Germline V CDR1 and CDR2: SGHTA, FQGNSA. In DNA form, the CDR3 reads TGTGCCAGCAGCTTACCCGGTGGGAAGGGGGAACATTTT. This translates into CASSLPGGKGEHF.

The V gene is TRBV7-2, the J gene TRBJ2-4, with a weak D call TRBD2 (6 bases). The length of the CDR3 is 14 residues. V shed 2 bases and J shed 6 bases, with 11 bases lying between them. Germline V gene data show CDR1 as SGHTA and CDR2 as FQGNSA. The CDR3 sequence: CASSLRVGGNIQYF. CDR3 sequence (DNA): TGTGCCAGCAGCTTACGAGTCGGGGGAAACATTCAGTACTTC.

V usage is TRBV29-1 and J usage is TRBJ2-3; the D gene could be TRBD1 or TRBD2 (5 bases each). CDR1 and CDR2 from the germline V gene are SQVTM and ANQGSEA. V lost 7 bases and J 1 base, leaving 21 bases between the germline ends. This CDR3 is 16 amino acids long. As DNA, the CDR3 is TGCAGCGCCGGGGACCGAACCTTAGGAGGCACAGATACGCAGTATTTT. This codes for CSAGDRTLGGTDTQYF.

This clonotype was picked up a small number of times. V is TRBV28 and J is TRBJ1-6; a weak D match, TRBD1 (6 bases). Germline CDR1 is MDHEN and CDR2 is SYDVKM. Trimming shortened V by 4 bases and J by 10 bases, and 14 bases separated the two germline ends. The CDR3 spans 14 residues. The CDR3 is CASSSPGTRSPLHF. CDR3 in DNA: TGTGCCAGCAGTTCCCCCGGGACAAGGTCACCCCTCCACTTT.

The chain couples TRBV5-1 to TRBJ1-5; D is undetermined. The CDR3 consists of 15 residues. Germline lookup yields CDR1 SGHRS and CDR2 YFSETQ. The V and J ends lost 3 bases and 3 bases respectively, with 13 bases between them. The CDR3 coding sequence is TGCGCCAGCAGCTCCACGGGGAGGGACAATCAGCCCCAGCATTTT. It encodes CASSSTGRDNQPQHF. The full variable domain, with the rest looked up from reference TRBV5-1 and TRBJ1-5, is KAGVTQTPRYLIKTRGQQVTLSCSPISGHRSVSWYQQTPGQGLQFLFEYFSETQRNKGNFPGRFSGRQFSNSRSEMNVSTLELGDSALYLCASSSTGRDNQPQHFGDGTRLSIL.

This clonotype was detected ten times or more. The CDR3 spells CASSFTDRGYGYTF. CDR3 coding DNA: TGTGCCAGCAGCTTCACGGACAGAGGATATGGCTACACCTTC. The rearrangement joins TRBV7-9 to TRBJ1-2; D is possibly TRBD1 (6 bases). The V gene lost 3 bases and the J gene lost 5 bases, with 13 bases spanning the gap. This CDR3 is built from 14 residues. Per the germline V gene, CDR1 is SEHNR and CDR2 is FQNEAQ (reference sequence).

This clonotype was recorded many times. The rearrangement joins TRBV7-2 to TRBJ2-5; D remains unclear. Germline lookup yields CDR1 SGHTA and CDR2 FQGNSA. The length of the CDR3 is 15 residues. V was cut by 2 bases and J by 2 bases, with 12 bases left in between. The CDR3 reads CASSLNPAGQETQYF. Written as DNA, the CDR3 is TGTGCCAGCAGCTTAAATCCAGCCGGGCAAGAGACCCAGTACTTC.

CDR3 protein: CASTSGRGAWETQYF. DNA of the CDR3: TGTGCCAGCACCTCAGGCCGGGGGGCCTGGGAGACCCAGTACTTC. This rearrangement joins TRBV28 to TRBJ2-5; D possibly corresponds to TRBD2 (7 bases). The CDR3 is 15 residues long. Germline CDR1 and CDR2: MDHEN and SYDVKM. Trimming left V 7 bases short and J 5 bases short, with 20 bases between.

The rearrangement uses TRBV28 and TRBJ1-5, with D unclear. The CDR3 is 15 amino acids. Germline V CDR1 and CDR2: MDHEN, SYDVKM. V was cut by 6 bases and J by 2 bases, with 14 bases left in between. As DNA, the CDR3 is TGTGCCAGCAGAACTACGATACCGGGCAATCAGCCCCAGCATTTT. Translation: CASRTTIPGNQPQHF. Full variable domain (rest looked up from reference TRBV28 and TRBJ1-5): DVKVTQSSRYLVKRTGEKVFLECVQDMDHENMFWYRQDPGLGLRLIYFSYDVKMKEKGDIPEGYSVSREKKERFSLILESASTNQTSMYLCASRTTIPGNQPQHFGDGTRLSIL.

This clonotype came up many times. The chain has TRBV7-2 and TRBJ2-5; D may correspond to TRBD1 or TRBD2 (5 bases each). This CDR3 has 12 residues. The germline V and J ends were trimmed by 5 bases and 5 bases, with 9 bases remaining between them. Germline CDR1 reads SGHTA; CDR2 reads FQGNSA. The CDR3 here is CASSRDGETQYF. The CDR3 DNA follows: TGTGCCAGCAGCCGGGACGGGGAGACCCAGTACTTC.

The rearrangement uses TRBV12-5 and TRBJ2-3; 10 bases are shared with TRBD2. This CDR3 region has 16 residues. The germline gives CDR1 LGHNT, CDR2 FRNRAP. J was trimmed by 2 bases and V by 6 bases; bases with no gene match: 8. CDR3 DNA: TGTGCTAGTGGCCTTGGACTAGCGGAGAACACAGATACGCAGTATTTT. Translation gives CASGLGLAENTDTQYF. The full variable domain, rest sourced from reference TRBV12-5 and TRBJ2-3, is DARVTQTPRHKVTEMGQEVTMRCQPILGHNTVFWYRQTMMQGLELLAYFRNRAPLDDSGMPKDRFSAEMPDATLATLKIQPSEPRDSAVYFCASGLGLAENTDTQYFGPGTRLTVL.

The V and J genes are TRBV29-1 and TRBJ1-3; D is uncertain. Per germline, CDR1 SQVTM and CDR2 ANQGSEA. The CDR3 is made up of 13 amino acids. Deletions cut 7 bases from V and 3 bases from J, with 13 bases between. The CDR3 loop is CSATWSLGNTIYF. The CDR3 nucleotides are TGCAGCGCTACTTGGAGTCTTGGAAACACCATATATTTT. Variable domain in full (rest from reference TRBV29-1 and TRBJ1-3): SAVISQKPSRDICQRGTSLTIQCQVDSQVTMMFWYRQQPGQSLTLIATANQGSEATYESGFVIDKFPISRPNLTFSTLTVSNMSPEDSSIYLCSATWSLGNTIYFGEGSWLTVV.

This clonotype was seen repeatedly, ten times or more. The junction shows a germline mismatch at one end, possibly a read error. The rearrangement links TRBV28 to TRBJ2-1; D gene ambiguous. The CDR3 is 11 residues long. CDR1 and CDR2 from the germline V gene are MDHEN and SYDVKM. The CDR3 bases are TGTGCCAGCAGCTTATACAATGAGCAGTTCTTC. As protein: CASSLYNEQFF.

The sample holds many counts of this clonotype. This chain uses TRBV10-3 with TRBJ2-2; a possible D gene is TRBD2 (6 bases). The V end lost 4 bases, the J end lost 7 bases, and 13 bases lay between the germline ends. This CDR3 has 14 residues. Per the germline V gene, CDR1 is ENHRY and CDR2 is SYGVKD. The CDR3 loop reads CAISGRTTSGELFF. Written as DNA, the CDR3 is TGTGCCATCAGTGGGAGGACTACAAGCGGGGAGCTGTTTTTT.

The CDR3 nucleotides are TGTGCCAGCTCACCCCGCCACCAAGAGACCCAGTACTTC. This sequence encodes CASSPRHQETQYF. The chain is built from TRBV18 and TRBJ2-5, with D unresolved. Per germline, CDR1 KGHSH and CDR2 LQKENI. The V gene lost 3 bases and the J gene lost 0 bases, with 5 bases spanning the gap. CDR3 length: 13 amino acids.

The gene calls are TRBV4-1 and TRBJ1-5; D is undetermined. The CDR3 is 14 residues long. Germline V gene data show CDR1 as MGHRA and CDR2 as YSYEKL. V lost 0 bases, J lost 11 bases, and 14 bases lay in between. The DNA of the CDR3 is TGCGCCAGCAGCCAAGAAGTTCTCACGGAGACCCAGCATTTT. Its translation is CASSQEVLTETQHF.

This clonotype occurred many times. This rearrangement joins TRBV7-2 to TRBJ2-7; the D gene could be TRBD1 or TRBD2 (5 bases each). The germline CDR1 and CDR2 sequences are SGHTA and FQGNSA. Trimming pared 5 bases from V and 7 bases from J, leaving 15 bases between. CDR3 length equals 13 residues. CDR3 in amino acids: CASSTRHGAEQYF. The CDR3 DNA sequence: TGTGCCAGCAGCACCAGACACGGGGCGGAGCAGTACTTC. Supplemented by reference TRBV7-2 and TRBJ2-7, the full variable domain reads GAGVSQSPSNKVTEKGKDVELRCDPISGHTALYWYRQSLGQGLEFLIYFQGNSAPDKSGLPSDRFSAERTGGSVSTLTIQRTQQEDSAVYLCASSTRHGAEQYFGPGTRLTVT.

This clonotype has more than one count but fewer than ten. V is TRBV6-2 or TRBV6-3 and J is TRBJ1-1; no clear D. The germline V gene has CDR1 MNHEY and CDR2 SVGEGT. The V and J ends lost 6 bases and 6 bases respectively, with 11 bases between them. This CDR3 is built from 12 residues. The CDR3 region has the DNA TGTGCCAGCAGCCGAAAATACGCTGAAGCTTTCTTT. Translation gives CASSRKYAEAFF.

The table lists this clonotype with a few counts. The rearrangement joins TRBV7-6 to TRBJ1-3; D not resolved. The CDR3 is 15 amino acids. V lost 3 bases and J lost 0, with 9 bases in between. CDR1 SGHVS and CDR2 FNYEAQ come from the germline V gene. The chain's CDR3 is CASSFGSASGNTIYF. The DNA of the CDR3 is TGTGCCAGCAGCTTCGGTTCCGCCTCTGGAAACACCATATATTTT. Supplemented by reference TRBV7-6 and TRBJ1-3, the full variable domain reads GAGVSQSPRYKVTKRGQDVALRCDPISGHVSLYWYRQALGQGPEFLTYFNYEAQQDKSGLPNDRFSAERPEGSISTLTIQRTEQRDSAMYRCASSFGSASGNTIYFGEGSWLTVV.

This clonotype was observed a few times. V and J are TRBV6-1 and TRBJ1-1, with D perhaps TRBD1 (5 bases). The CDR3 is 10 residues long. The germline CDR1 and CDR2 sequences are MNHNS and SASEGT. Trimming left V 11 bases short and J 1 base short, with 5 bases between. Here the CDR3 reads CAGGNTEAFF. The CDR3 bases are TGTGCCGGGGGGAACACTGAAGCTTTCTTT.